Listed below are T cell receptor beta chains from one sample, sequenced in a study of blood T cell repertoires in COVID-19. Sequencing was performed with immunoSEQ multiplex PCR; in TCRdb, only in-frame clones are kept and a portion is missing. The table lists under 300,000 clones, roughly 89% of them singletons. Sequencing input: PBMCs or T cells enriched from blood (not recorded which). These receptor sequences come from a man in his forties who had recovered from COVID-19. Each CDR3 is given with its conserved first and last residue. D genes are given only for firm matches. Rows may omit the clone size; those that give it use once, few, many or a size class.

d_call: TRBD2
clone_size: .
v_call: TRBV28
j_call: TRBJ2-3
cdr3_aa: CASRQTSGLFRRSTDTQYF
cdr3_nt: TGTGCCAGCAGACAGACTAGCGGTCTATTTAGGCGTAGCACAGATACGCAGTATTTT

d_call: .
clone_size: .
v_call: TRBV27
j_call: TRBJ2-1
cdr3_aa: CASSLPGLRAQFF
cdr3_nt: TGTGCCAGCAGTTTACCGGGACTCCGAGCGCAGTTCTTC

d_call: .
clone_size: .
v_call: TRBV27
j_call: TRBJ1-4
cdr3_aa: CASSWAATNEKLFF
cdr3_nt: TGTGCCAGCAGTTGGGCCGCAACTAATGAAAAACTGTTTTTT

d_call: .
clone_size: .
v_call: TRBV7-2
j_call: TRBJ2-5
cdr3_aa: CASSQSHYVDRQQETQYF
cdr3_nt: TGTGCCAGCAGCCAGAGCCACTACGTAGATCGTCAACAAGAGACCCAGTACTTC

d_call: TRBD2
clone_size: .
v_call: TRBV3-1/TRBV3-2
j_call: TRBJ2-2
cdr3_aa: CASSQPLAGGNTGELFF
cdr3_nt: TGTGCCAGCAGCCAACCTCTAGCGGGAGGGAACACCGGGGAGCTGTTTTTT

d_call: TRBD2
clone_size: .
v_call: TRBV27
j_call: TRBJ2-7
cdr3_aa: CASSLQGLAGAAYEQYF
cdr3_nt: TGTGCCAGCAGTTTACAGGGACTAGCGGGGGCCGCCTACGAGCAGTACTTC

d_call: .
clone_size: .
v_call: TRBV18
j_call: TRBJ2-7
cdr3_aa: CASSPVNLEGSSYEQYF
cdr3_nt: TGTGCCAGCTCACCGGTAAATTTGGAGGGATCGAGCTACGAGCAGTACTTC

d_call: TRBD1
clone_size: .
v_call: TRBV10-2
j_call: TRBJ2-4
cdr3_aa: CATYKGTGGTKNIQYF
cdr3_nt: TGCGCCACCTATAAGGGGACAGGGGGTACCAAAAACATTCAGTACTTC

d_call: TRBD1
clone_size: few
v_call: TRBV7-2
j_call: TRBJ1-1
cdr3_aa: CASSQRQGAITEAFF
cdr3_nt: TGTGCCAGCAGCCAGCGACAGGGGGCGATCACTGAAGCTTTCTTT

d_call: .
clone_size: .
v_call: TRBV21-1
j_call: TRBJ2-5
cdr3_aa: CASSNFECREETQYF
cdr3_nt: TGTGCCAGCAGCAATTTCGAGTGCAGGGAAGAGACCCAGTACTTC

d_call: .
clone_size: .
v_call: TRBV14
j_call: TRBJ2-7
cdr3_aa: CASSQFPGSEEQYF
cdr3_nt: TGTGCCAGCAGCCAATTCCCGGGGTCGGAAGAGCAGTACTTC

d_call: .
clone_size: once
v_call: TRBV14
j_call: TRBJ1-2
cdr3_aa: CASSQEFGFQGYTF
cdr3_nt: TGTGCCAGCAGCCAAGAATTTGGTTTTCAGGGCTACACCTTC

d_call: .
clone_size: few
v_call: TRBV27
j_call: TRBJ1-5
cdr3_aa: CASSLGTEGQSQHF
cdr3_nt: TGTGCCAGCAGTTTAGGCACAGAGGGCCAGTCCCAGCATTTT

d_call: TRBD2
clone_size: .
v_call: TRBV7-3
j_call: TRBJ2-5
cdr3_aa: CASSRGLAGEQETQYF
cdr3_nt: TGTGCCAGCAGCCGCGGACTAGCGGGGGAACAAGAGACCCAGTACTTC

d_call: .
clone_size: .
v_call: TRBV9
j_call: TRBJ2-3
cdr3_aa: CASSVASPPPRDTQYF
cdr3_nt: TGTGCCAGCAGCGTAGCTAGCCCTCCACCTCGGGATACGCAGTATTTT

d_call: .
clone_size: .
v_call: TRBV13
j_call: TRBJ2-2
cdr3_aa: CASSPWRVHTGELFF
cdr3_nt: TGTGCCAGCAGCCCATGGAGGGTCCACACCGGGGAGCTGTTTTTT

d_call: .
clone_size: .
v_call: TRBV3-1/TRBV3-2
j_call: TRBJ2-7
cdr3_aa: CASSQGFGEQYF
cdr3_nt: TGTGCCAGCAGCCAAGGCTTCGGGGAGCAGTACTTC

d_call: TRBD2
clone_size: .
v_call: TRBV15
j_call: TRBJ2-5
cdr3_aa: CATSVVKGLAGAKTQYF
cdr3_nt: TGTGCCACCAGCGTAGTAAAAGGACTAGCGGGAGCAAAGACCCAGTACTTC

d_call: TRBD2
clone_size: once
v_call: TRBV5-1
j_call: TRBJ2-1
cdr3_aa: CASSFAGRARDEQFF
cdr3_nt: TGCGCCAGCAGTTTTGCGGGGAGGGCCAGGGATGAGCAGTTCTTC

d_call: .
clone_size: .
v_call: TRBV6-5
j_call: TRBJ2-7
cdr3_aa: CASSYVSAGSYEQYF
cdr3_nt: TGTGCCAGCAGTTACGTGTCGGCAGGGTCCTACGAGCAGTACTTC

d_call: TRBD1
clone_size: .
v_call: TRBV7-2
j_call: TRBJ2-1
cdr3_aa: CASSTQTGGSYNEQFF
cdr3_nt: TGTGCCAGCAGCACCCAAACAGGGGGCTCCTACAATGAGCAGTTCTTC

d_call: TRBD2
clone_size: .
v_call: TRBV2
j_call: TRBJ2-1
cdr3_aa: CASRQTSGAYNEQFF
cdr3_nt: TGTGCCAGCAGGCAGACTAGCGGCGCCTACAATGAGCAGTTCTTC

d_call: .
clone_size: .
v_call: TRBV7-3
j_call: TRBJ1-1
cdr3_aa: CASSLGLQNTEAFF
cdr3_nt: TGTGCCAGCAGCCTAGGACTGCAGAACACTGAAGCTTTCTTT

d_call: TRBD1
clone_size: .
v_call: TRBV19
j_call: TRBJ1-5
cdr3_aa: CASSPGQGLYQPQHF
cdr3_nt: TGTGCCAGTAGTCCGGGACAGGGACTATATCAGCCCCAGCATTTT

d_call: TRBD1
clone_size: .
v_call: TRBV24-1
j_call: TRBJ2-5
cdr3_aa: CATSERTGGVFAVETQYF
cdr3_nt: TGTGCCACCAGTGAGAGGACAGGGGGCGTTTTTGCCGTGGAGACCCAGTACTTC

d_call: TRBD1
clone_size: .
v_call: TRBV19
j_call: TRBJ1-5
cdr3_aa: CASSIRDRGYQRPQHF
cdr3_nt: TGTGCCAGTAGTATCCGGGACAGGGGGTACCAGAGGCCCCAGCATTTT

d_call: .
clone_size: .
v_call: TRBV28
j_call: TRBJ2-7
cdr3_aa: CASSLPWREQYF
cdr3_nt: TGTGCCAGCAGCCTACCCTGGAGGGAGCAGTACTTC

d_call: .
clone_size: .
v_call: TRBV12-3/TRBV12-4
j_call: TRBJ1-2
cdr3_aa: CASSPGTPRGYTF
cdr3_nt: TGTGCCAGCAGCCCTGGGACACCTCGGGGCTACACCTTC

d_call: .
clone_size: .
v_call: TRBV28
j_call: TRBJ1-5
cdr3_aa: CASSFPRTDSNQPQHF
cdr3_nt: TGTGCCAGCAGTTTCCCTCGGACAGATAGCAATCAGCCCCAGCATTTT

d_call: TRBD1
clone_size: .
v_call: TRBV5-1
j_call: TRBJ1-2
cdr3_aa: CASSFGQGVRYTF
cdr3_nt: TGCGCCAGCAGCTTCGGACAGGGGGTTCGCTACACCTTC

d_call: .
clone_size: .
v_call: TRBV7-9
j_call: TRBJ1-4
cdr3_aa: CASSVPATNEKLFF
cdr3_nt: TGTGCCAGCAGCGTACCAGCAACTAATGAAAAACTGTTTTTT

d_call: .
clone_size: .
v_call: TRBV10-3
j_call: TRBJ1-6
cdr3_aa: CATTQGNSPLHF
cdr3_nt: TGTGCCACCACCCAGGGTAATTCACCCCTCCACTTT

d_call: .
clone_size: .
v_call: TRBV9
j_call: TRBJ2-2
cdr3_aa: CASSVLGTQNTGELFF
cdr3_nt: TGTGCCAGCAGCGTATTGGGGACACAGAACACCGGGGAGCTGTTTTTT

d_call: TRBD1
clone_size: .
v_call: TRBV9
j_call: TRBJ1-4
cdr3_aa: CASSVGLQGDGEKLFF
cdr3_nt: TGTGCCAGCAGCGTGGGGTTACAGGGGGATGGTGAAAAACTGTTTTTT

d_call: TRBD2
clone_size: .
v_call: TRBV7-2
j_call: TRBJ2-1
cdr3_aa: CASSLGLAGAGVQFF
cdr3_nt: TGTGCCAGCAGCTTAGGACTAGCGGGAGCGGGGGTGCAGTTCTTC

d_call: TRBD2
clone_size: once
v_call: TRBV29-1
j_call: TRBJ2-7
cdr3_aa: CSVDRGGVNEQYF
cdr3_nt: TGCAGCGTTGACCGGGGAGGGGTGAACGAGCAGTACTTC

d_call: .
clone_size: .
v_call: TRBV6-5
j_call: TRBJ1-3
cdr3_aa: CASSYARGNTIYF
cdr3_nt: TGTGCCAGCAGTTACGCGCGTGGAAACACCATATATTTT

d_call: TRBD1
clone_size: .
v_call: TRBV14
j_call: TRBJ2-1
cdr3_aa: CASSRAGTVKGNEQFF
cdr3_nt: TGTGCCAGCAGCCGAGCCGGGACAGTAAAGGGTAATGAGCAGTTCTTC

d_call: TRBD2
clone_size: few
v_call: TRBV5-4
j_call: TRBJ2-2
cdr3_aa: CASSSGLAGGTGELFF
cdr3_nt: TGTGCCAGCAGCTCGGGACTAGCGGGAGGAACGGGGGAGCTGTTTTTT

d_call: TRBD2
clone_size: .
v_call: TRBV29-1
j_call: TRBJ2-5
cdr3_aa: CSVGKQRGGRETQYF
cdr3_nt: TGCAGCGTCGGGAAACAGCGGGGGGGGAGAGAGACCCAGTACTTC

d_call: .
clone_size: .
v_call: TRBV5-8
j_call: TRBJ1-1
cdr3_aa: CASSSPLGGTNTEAFF
cdr3_nt: TGTGCCAGCAGCAGCCCCCTTGGGGGGACGAACACTGAAGCTTTCTTT

d_call: .
clone_size: few
v_call: TRBV7-9
j_call: TRBJ2-7
cdr3_aa: CASSLGVIQGRSYEQYF
cdr3_nt: TGTGCCAGCAGCTTAGGTGTGATACAGGGGAGGTCCTACGAGCAGTACTTC

d_call: .
clone_size: .
v_call: TRBV18
j_call: TRBJ1-3
cdr3_aa: CASSLTTGTSGNTIYF
cdr3_nt: TGTGCCAGCTCACTTACAACAGGGACCTCTGGAAACACCATATATTTT

d_call: TRBD1
clone_size: .
v_call: TRBV15
j_call: TRBJ1-4
cdr3_aa: CATSKDRSSEKLFF
cdr3_nt: TGTGCCACCAGCAAGGACAGGTCTTCGGAAAAACTGTTTTTT

d_call: TRBD1
clone_size: .
v_call: TRBV28
j_call: TRBJ1-4
cdr3_aa: CASSARQGYEKLFF
cdr3_nt: TGTGCCAGCAGTGCCCGACAGGGTTATGAAAAACTGTTTTTT

d_call: .
clone_size: .
v_call: TRBV3-1/TRBV3-2
j_call: TRBJ1-1
cdr3_aa: CASSQAWSGVAFF
cdr3_nt: TGTGCCAGCAGCCAAGCCTGGTCAGGGGTCGCTTTCTTT

d_call: .
clone_size: .
v_call: TRBV5-1
j_call: TRBJ2-6
cdr3_aa: CASSLVQSGANVLTF
cdr3_nt: TGCGCCAGCAGCTTGGTTCAGTCTGGGGCCAACGTCCTGACTTTC

d_call: TRBD1
clone_size: .
v_call: TRBV5-4
j_call: TRBJ2-7
cdr3_aa: CASSLAGRGLDEQYF
cdr3_nt: TGTGCCAGCAGCTTGGCGGGCAGGGGGCTCGATGAGCAGTACTTC

d_call: TRBD2
clone_size: .
v_call: TRBV3-1/TRBV3-2
j_call: TRBJ2-7
cdr3_aa: CASSQGGGNSYEQYF
cdr3_nt: TGTGCCAGCAGCCAAGGGGGGGGGAACTCCTACGAGCAGTACTTC

d_call: .
clone_size: .
v_call: TRBV11-3
j_call: TRBJ2-3
cdr3_aa: CASSLVGGMGTDTQYF
cdr3_nt: TGTGCCAGCAGCTTAGTAGGCGGGATGGGGACAGATACGCAGTATTTT

d_call: TRBD1
clone_size: once
v_call: TRBV10-1
j_call: TRBJ2-3
cdr3_aa: CASSEAGQGPTDTQYF
cdr3_nt: TGCGCCAGCAGTGAGGCGGGACAGGGGCCCACAGATACGCAGTATTTT

d_call: .
clone_size: .
v_call: TRBV7-5
j_call: TRBJ1-1
cdr3_aa: CARSLVPPVNTEAFF
cdr3_nt: TGTGCCAGAAGCTTAGTGCCCCCAGTGAACACTGAAGCTTTCTTT

d_call: .
clone_size: .
v_call: TRBV19
j_call: TRBJ1-3
cdr3_aa: CASSTPTISGNTIYF
cdr3_nt: TGTGCCAGTAGTACTCCGACAATCTCTGGAAACACCATATATTTT

d_call: TRBD1
clone_size: .
v_call: TRBV6-5
j_call: TRBJ1-6
cdr3_aa: CASRGDRADSLHF
cdr3_nt: TGTGCCAGCAGGGGAGACAGGGCCGATTCCCTCCACTTT